This T cell receptor (beta chain) derives from a study of vaccination and CD4 T cells after COVID-19. Study summary: Overlapping spike peptides of SARS-CoV-2, HCoV-NL63, HCoV-OC43 and HCoV-229E stimulated the cells.

An Oncomine TCR Beta short-read assay was used to sequence the DNA from cultured CD4+ T cells. In this case, cultured CD4+ T cells provided the extracted genomic DNA. TCRdb re-called the PCR reads through MiXCR, storing one row per CDR3 protein. The data contain over 10,000 distinct CDR3 sequences, roughly two thirds of them singletons. Per germline, CDR1 SEHNR and CDR2 FQNEAQ (reference sequence). There are 15 residues in the CDR3. V dropped 6 bases and J dropped 4 bases, with 18 bases sitting between them. Treatment defined: approximately nine-day PBMC culture with coronavirus spike peptide pools or control peptides (ViraFEST assay). Study-level results: A median of roughly 87% of reactive clones, in convalescent patients, became evident only post-vaccination. In convalescent patients, 304 of 307 vaccine-specific clones were spike mono-reactive.

Comment on this clonotype: Antigen: not known.

The receptor was isolated from a human donor who had recovered from COVID-19. This chain connects TRBV7-9 to TRBJ1-2; D is unresolved. Sequencing was performed on CD4+ T cells from blood, cultured in vitro. The CDR3 DNA follows: TGTGCCAGCAGTCGCGCCGCGGGGTACGGCTATGGCTACACCTTC. Encoded protein: CASSRAAGYGYGYTF.